This T cell receptor beta chain was obtained from a study of CD8+CD57+ T cells in acquired aplastic anemia. Sequencing was done on patients that had shown CD8+CD57+ cell expansion by flow cytometry. Acquired aplastic anemia of severe grade affected all patients. This CDR3 is built from 15 residues. Germline CDR1 reads SGHDT; CDR2 reads YYEEEE. V dropped 3 bases and J dropped 3; count of bases not matched to a gene: 2. CDR3 and TCR beta VDJ profiling relied on genomic DNA as the template. Each CDR3 protein is one row after TCRdb ran MiXCR on the reads. The data contain 160,000 or so distinct CDR3 sequences, 71% of them singletons.

The chain recombines TRBV5-6 with TRBJ2-3; the match to TRBD2 covers 12 bases. The specimen sequenced was sorted CD4+, CD8+, or CD8+CD57+ T cells (not recorded which) from PBMCs. This clonotype was sampled from a human donor with aplastic anemia. In DNA form, the CDR3 reads TGTGCCAGCAGCTCCGGACTAGCGGGGACAGATACGCAGTATTTT. Protein product: CASSSGLAGTDTQYF.